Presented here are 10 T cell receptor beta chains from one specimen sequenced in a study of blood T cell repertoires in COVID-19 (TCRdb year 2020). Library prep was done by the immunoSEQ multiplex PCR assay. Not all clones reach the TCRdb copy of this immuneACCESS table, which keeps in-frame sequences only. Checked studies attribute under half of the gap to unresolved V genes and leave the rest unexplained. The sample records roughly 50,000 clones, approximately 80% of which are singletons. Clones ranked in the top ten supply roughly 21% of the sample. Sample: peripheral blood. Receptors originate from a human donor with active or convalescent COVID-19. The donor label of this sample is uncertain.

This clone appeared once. The CDR3 loop is CAWSVQEGLAAFF. In nucleotides, the CDR3 is TGTGCCTGGAGTGTACAGGAGGGACTAGCGGCTTTCTTC. V usage is TRBV30 and J usage is TRBJ2-1; TRBD2 matches at 11 bases. With V trimmed by 0 bases and J by 16 bases, 8 bases remained unmatched. The CDR3 spans 13 residues. CDR1 and CDR2 (germline): GTSNPN, SVGIG (reference sequence).

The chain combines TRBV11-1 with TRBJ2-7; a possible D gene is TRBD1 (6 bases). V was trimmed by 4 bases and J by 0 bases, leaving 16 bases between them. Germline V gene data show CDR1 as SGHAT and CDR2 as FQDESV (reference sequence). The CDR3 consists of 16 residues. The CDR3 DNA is TGTGCCAGCAGCTCTTTCCGGGACACAAACTCCTACGAGCAGTACTTC. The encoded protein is CASSSFRDTNSYEQYF. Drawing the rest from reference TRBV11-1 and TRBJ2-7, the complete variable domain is EAEVAQSPRYKITEKSQAVAFWCDPISGHATLYWYRQILGQGPELLVQFQDESVVDDSQLPKDRFSAERLKGVDSTLKIQPAELGDSAMYLCASSSFRDTNSYEQYFGPGTRLTVT.

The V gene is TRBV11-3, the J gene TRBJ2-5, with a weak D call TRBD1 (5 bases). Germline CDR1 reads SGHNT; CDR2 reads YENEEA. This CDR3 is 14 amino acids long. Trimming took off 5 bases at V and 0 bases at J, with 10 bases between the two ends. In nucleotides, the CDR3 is TGTGCCAGCAGCGGGGCCAGGTACCAAGAGACCCAGTACTTC. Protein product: CASSGARYQETQYF.

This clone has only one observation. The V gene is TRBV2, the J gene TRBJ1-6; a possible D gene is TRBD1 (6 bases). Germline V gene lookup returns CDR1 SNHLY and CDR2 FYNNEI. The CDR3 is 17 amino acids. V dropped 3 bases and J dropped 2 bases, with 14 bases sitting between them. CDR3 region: CASSEGRGSTYNSPLHF. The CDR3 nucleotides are TGTGCCAGCAGTGAGGGCAGGGGATCAACCTATAATTCACCCCTCCACTTT. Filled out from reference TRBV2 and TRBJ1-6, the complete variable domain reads EPEVTQTPSHQVTQMGQEVILRCVPISNHLYFYWYRQILGQKVEFLVSFYNNEISEKSEIFDDQFSVERPDGSNFTLKIRSTKLEDSAMYFCASSEGRGSTYNSPLHFGNGTRLTVT.

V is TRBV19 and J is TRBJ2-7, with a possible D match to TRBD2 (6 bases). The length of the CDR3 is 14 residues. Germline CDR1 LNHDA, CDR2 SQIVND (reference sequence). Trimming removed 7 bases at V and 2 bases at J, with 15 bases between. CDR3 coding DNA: TGTGCCAGTATCCCGGGACGGGGGACCTACGAGCAGTACTTC. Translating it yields CASIPGRGTYEQYF.

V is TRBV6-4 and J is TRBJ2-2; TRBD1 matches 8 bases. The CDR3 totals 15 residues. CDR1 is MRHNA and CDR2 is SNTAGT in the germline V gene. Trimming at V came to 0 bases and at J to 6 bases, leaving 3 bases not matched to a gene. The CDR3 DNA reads TGTGCCAGCAGTGACTCGAACAGGGGGGCCGGGGAGCTGTTTTTT. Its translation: CASSDSNRGAGELFF.

As DNA, the CDR3 is TGTGCCAGCAGTTGGCGGGGTGGGGCAGGGGAGACCCAGTACTTC. The encoded protein is CASSWRGGAGETQYF. The chain employs TRBV25-1 and TRBJ2-5, with D possibly being TRBD2 (6 bases). The CDR3 totals 15 residues. Trimming removed 5 bases from V and 5 bases from J, with 18 bases in between. Germline assignment: CDR1 MGHDK and CDR2 SYGVNS.

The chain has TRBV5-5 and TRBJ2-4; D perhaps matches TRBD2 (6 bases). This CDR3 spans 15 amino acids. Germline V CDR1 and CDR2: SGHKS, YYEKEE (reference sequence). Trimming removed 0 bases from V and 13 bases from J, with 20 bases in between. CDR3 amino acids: CASSLARRDGSLQYF. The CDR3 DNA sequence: TGTGCCAGCAGCTTGGCCCGGAGGGACGGATCTCTCCAGTACTTC. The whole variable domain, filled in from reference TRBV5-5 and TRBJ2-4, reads DAGVTQSPTHLIKTRGQQVTLRCSPISGHKSVSWYQQVLGQGPQFIFQYYEKEERGRGNFPDRFSARQFPNYSSELNVNALLLGDSALYLCASSLARRDGSLQYFGAGTRLSVL.

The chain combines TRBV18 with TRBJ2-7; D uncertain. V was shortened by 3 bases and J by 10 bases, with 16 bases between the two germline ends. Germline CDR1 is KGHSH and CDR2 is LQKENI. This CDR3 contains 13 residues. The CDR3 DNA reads TGTGCCAGCTCACCTCCTCTAACAGAGCCCCAGTACTTC. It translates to CASSPPLTEPQYF.

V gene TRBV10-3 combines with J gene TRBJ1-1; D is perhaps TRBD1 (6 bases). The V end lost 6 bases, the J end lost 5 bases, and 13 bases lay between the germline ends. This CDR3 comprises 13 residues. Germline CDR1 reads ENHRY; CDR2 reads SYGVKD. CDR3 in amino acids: CAIRNLQGTEAFF. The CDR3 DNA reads TGTGCCATCAGAAACTTACAGGGTACTGAAGCTTTCTTT.